These T cell receptor beta chains were read from a single sample in a study of technical replicates of blood from a few donors. This table comes from immunoSEQ multiplex PCR, and its TCRdb copy is limited to in-frame clones, with some not included. The sample holds more than 65,000 clones, around 96% seen once. Sequencing input: T cells isolated from PBMCs. The receptors here all came from a human donor in good health. The CDR3 runs from the conserved cysteine through the conserved F or W. A D gene is named only where the DNA matches it firmly. Size values are once, few and many counts, or a class for expanded clones, and some rows have none.

>TRBJ2-2|.|TRBV29-1|.
CSVEGLASGELFF
TGCAGCGTGGAGGGGCTAGCCTCCGGGGAGCTGTTTTTT
>TRBJ2-3|.|TRBV28|TRBD1
CASSWTGSTDTQYF
TGTGCCAGCAGTTGGACAGGGAGTACAGATACGCAGTATTTT
>TRBJ2-1|.|TRBV6-1|.
CAITRGRLGYNEQFF
TGTGCCATCACTCGGGGGAGGCTTGGCTACAATGAGCAGTTCTTC
>TRBJ2-3|.|TRBV6-5|.
CASSRGTDTQYF
TGTGCCAGCAGCCGGGGTACAGATACGCAGTATTTT
>TRBJ2-7|.|TRBV19|.
CASSIDTAGSSYEQYF
TGTGCCAGTAGTATAGATACAGCGGGTAGCTCCTACGAGCAGTACTTC
>TRBJ2-1|.|TRBV14|.
CASSQVTMVNEQFF
TGTGCCAGCAGCCAAGTAACTATGGTGAATGAGCAGTTCTTC
>TRBJ2-3|.|TRBV29-1|.
CSVEDRRAGITDTQYF
TGCAGCGTTGAAGATCGGCGCGCGGGGATCACAGATACGCAGTATTTT
>TRBJ2-2|.|TRBV9|.
CASSDGQRNTGELFF
TGTGCCAGCAGTGACGGACAGAGAAACACCGGGGAGCTGTTTTTT
>TRBJ2-7|.|TRBV13|.
CASSLGSEGGYEQYF
TGTGCCAGCAGCTTAGGTAGTGAAGGGGGCTACGAGCAGTACTTC
>TRBJ1-2|.|TRBV6-5|.
CASSYSTDYGYTF
TGTGCCAGCAGTTACTCAACAGACTATGGCTACACCTTC
>TRBJ2-3|.|TRBV6-5|TRBD1
CASSYRTGASDTQYF
TGTGCCAGCAGTTACCGTACAGGGGCGTCAGATACGCAGTATTTT
>TRBJ2-7|.|TRBV6-5|TRBD1
CASSRGRGHEQYF
TGTGCCAGCAGCCGAGGCAGGGGGCACGAGCAGTACTTC
>TRBJ1-2|.|TRBV9|TRBD1
CASNLPGGGGYGYTF
TGTGCCAGCAACCTTCCAGGGGGTGGAGGGTATGGCTACACCTTC
>TRBJ2-2|.|TRBV27|.
CASSLSISVQNTGELFF
TGTGCCAGCAGTTTATCGATCTCGGTCCAGAACACCGGGGAGCTGTTTTTT
>TRBJ2-7|.|TRBV2|TRBD1
CARRGQSSSYEQYF
TGTGCCAGAAGGGGACAGTCGAGCTCCTACGAGCAGTACTTC
>TRBJ2-2|once|TRBV5-6|TRBD1
CASSTGTGVPGELFF
TGTGCCAGCAGTACCGGGACAGGGGTTCCCGGGGAGCTGTTTTTT
>TRBJ2-3|.|TRBV29-1|TRBD2
CSVVRNRGRSTDTQYF
TGCAGCGTTGTTCGTAATCGCGGGAGGAGCACAGATACGCAGTATTTT
>TRBJ2-7|.|TRBV19|.
CASSMGLAVHPYEQYF
TGTGCCAGTAGTATGGGGTTAGCGGTTCATCCCTACGAGCAGTACTTC
>TRBJ2-7|.|TRBV28|.
CASSLSPFEGDEQYF
TGTGCCAGCAGTTTATCCCCCTTTGAGGGGGACGAGCAGTACTTC
>TRBJ2-2|.|TRBV5-4|.
CASSLGAGFTGELFF
TGTGCCAGCAGCTTGGGGGCGGGTTTTACCGGGGAGCTGTTTTTT
>TRBJ2-7|.|TRBV6-6|TRBD1
CASLGTGGERFYEQYF
TGTGCCAGTCTGGGGACAGGGGGAGAGAGATTCTACGAGCAGTACTTC
>TRBJ2-1|.|TRBV7-8|.
CASSPWGRGVGYSEQFF
TGTGCCAGCAGCCCGTGGGGGCGTGGGGTCGGATACAGTGAGCAGTTCTTC
>TRBJ1-2|once|TRBV6-5|.
CASSKTGFGYTF
TGTGCCAGCAGCAAAACAGGATTCGGCTACACCTTC
>TRBJ2-7|.|TRBV4-3|.
CASSQVRAQGRRSYEQYF
TGCGCCAGCAGCCAAGTGAGGGCTCAGGGGCGGCGCTCCTACGAGCAGTACTTC
>TRBJ1-1|.|TRBV7-3|.
CASSLFGRGTEAFF
TGTGCCAGCAGCTTATTTGGCAGGGGCACTGAAGCTTTCTTT
>TRBJ1-5|.|TRBV7-2|TRBD1
CASSSGTEPQPQHF
TGTGCCAGCAGCTCCGGGACAGAACCTCAGCCCCAGCATTTT
>TRBJ2-3|.|TRBV5-8|TRBD1
CASSSETGTGTDTQYF
TGTGCCAGCAGCTCTGAGACAGGGACGGGCACAGATACGCAGTATTTT
>TRBJ1-2|.|TRBV27|TRBD1
CATQSPGQGNGYTF
TGTGCCACCCAATCTCCAGGACAGGGGAACGGCTACACCTTC
>TRBJ2-7|.|TRBV28|.
CASSQPPLEEQYF
TGTGCCAGCAGCCAACCTCCCCTGGAGGAGCAGTACTTC
>TRBJ1-2|.|TRBV6-5|.
CASSYHSPTYGYTF
TGTGCCAGCAGTTATCACAGCCCGACCTATGGCTACACCTTC
>TRBJ2-5|.|TRBV4-2|.
CASSQVNPQAEETQYF
TGTGCCAGCAGCCAAGTAAACCCCCAGGCAGAAGAGACCCAGTACTTC
>TRBJ1-1|.|TRBV7-8|.
CASSLDSLEAFF
TGTGCCAGCAGCTTGGACAGTTTAGAAGCTTTCTTT
>TRBJ1-5|.|TRBV27|TRBD1
CASSLYGTGKLSQPQHF
TGTGCCAGCAGTTTATATGGGACAGGGAAATTAAGTCAGCCCCAGCATTTT
>TRBJ1-5|.|TRBV5-6|.
CASSLTASGPQHF
TGTGCCAGCAGCTTAACTGCTAGCGGGCCCCAGCATTTT
>TRBJ2-7|once|TRBV6-1|.
CASSLESYEQYF
TGTGCCAGCAGTTTAGAGAGTTACGAGCAGTACTTC
>TRBJ1-1|.|TRBV28|TRBD1
CASSFHRGGTEAFF
TGTGCCAGCAGTTTCCACAGGGGAGGCACTGAAGCTTTCTTT
>TRBJ2-7|.|TRBV7-9|.
CAGRPRGEGYEQYF
TGTGCCGGTAGGCCCAGGGGAGAGGGATACGAGCAGTACTTC
>TRBJ2-7|.|TRBV5-6|.
CASSLTVESSYEQYF
TGTGCCAGCAGCTTGACGGTCGAAAGCTCCTACGAGCAGTACTTC
>TRBJ1-1|once|TRBV6-5|TRBD1
CASSSGTGIMNTEAFF
TGTGCCAGCAGTTCCGGGACAGGGATAATGAACACTGAAGCTTTCTTT
>TRBJ2-5|.|TRBV7-2|TRBD2
CASSLAGAETQYF
TGTGCCAGCAGCCTAGCGGGAGCGGAGACCCAGTACTTC
>TRBJ2-5|.|TRBV4-3|.
CASSQGPGWETQYF
TGCGCCAGCAGCCAAGGGCCAGGGTGGGAGACCCAGTACTTC
>TRBJ1-2|.|TRBV6-5|TRBD1
CASSLLDATGKNGYTF
TGTGCCAGCAGTTTACTAGACGCGACAGGGAAGAATGGCTACACCTTC
>TRBJ1-5|.|TRBV27|.
CASSLRAGPQPQHF
TGTGCCAGCAGTTTAAGGGCAGGGCCACAGCCCCAGCATTTT
>TRBJ2-7|.|TRBV5-4|TRBD2
CASSGSSGSLDEQYF
TGTGCCAGCAGCGGATCGAGCGGGAGTCTAGACGAGCAGTACTTC
>TRBJ2-2|.|TRBV7-6|.
CASSLVSGQGSFAGELFF
TGTGCCAGCAGCTTAGTGTCAGGCCAAGGATCGTTCGCCGGGGAGCTGTTTTTT
>TRBJ2-5|.|TRBV7-9|.
CASEGVMETQYF
TGTGCCAGCGAGGGGGTTATGGAGACCCAGTACTTC